This is a list of T cell receptor beta chains from one sample in a study of T cell repertoires in cytomegalovirus infection. Via MiXCR, TCRdb re-called the reads, giving one row per CDR3 protein. The sample lists around 210,000 distinct CDR3 sequences, 6% to 8% occurring once. Sequencing was performed on PBMCs. These receptors all stem from a human donor in good health (CMV status not recorded). Some clones in this sample may be carry-over from other donors' samples. Each CDR3 is given with its conserved first and last residue. D genes are given only for firm matches. Rows may omit the clone size; those that give it use once, few, many or a size class.

TRBJ1-3	.	many	TRBV5-1	CASSIGRTSGNTIYF	TGCGCCAGCAGCATTGGACGGACCTCTGGAAACACCATATATTTT
TRBJ1-6	TRBD1	many	TRBV7-2	CASSLGTGNNSPLHF	TGTGCCAGCAGCTTAGGGACAGGGAATAATTCACCCCTCCACTTT
TRBJ1-2	.	.	TRBV7-9	CASSLKQGGGYTF	TGTGCCAGCAGCTTAAAACAGGGTGGCGGCTACACCTTC
TRBJ1-2	.	many	TRBV5-1	CASSLALDRFDYGYTF	TGCGCCAGCAGCTTGGCCCTTGACAGGTTCGACTATGGCTACACCTTC
TRBJ2-2	TRBD2	many	TRBV12-3/TRBV12-4	CASSYSGTNTGELFF	TGTGCCAGCAGTTATAGCGGGACGAACACCGGGGAGCTGTTTTTT
TRBJ2-7	.	.	TRBV29-1	CSAQQGTTYEQYF	TGCAGCGCTCAACAAGGCACGACCTACGAGCAGTACTTC
TRBJ2-1	.	many	TRBV5-5	CASSLGWGAHNEQFF	TGTGCCAGCAGCTTGGGGTGGGGGGCCCACAATGAGCAGTTCTTC
TRBJ1-3	.	.	TRBV7-9	CASRKATGIDGNTIYF	TGTGCCAGCAGGAAAGCTACAGGGATCGACGGAAACACCATATATTTT
TRBJ1-2	.	many	TRBV5-4	CASSSELAYGYTF	TGTGCCAGCAGCTCGGAGTTGGCCTATGGCTACACCTTC
TRBJ2-2	TRBD1	many	TRBV20-1	CSAADYRGGGELFF	TGCAGTGCTGCGGATTACAGGGGCGGCGGGGAGCTGTTTTTT
TRBJ1-2	.	many	TRBV20-1	CSARDSRGYGYTF	TGCAGTGCTAGGGACAGTCGGGGCTATGGCTACACCTTC